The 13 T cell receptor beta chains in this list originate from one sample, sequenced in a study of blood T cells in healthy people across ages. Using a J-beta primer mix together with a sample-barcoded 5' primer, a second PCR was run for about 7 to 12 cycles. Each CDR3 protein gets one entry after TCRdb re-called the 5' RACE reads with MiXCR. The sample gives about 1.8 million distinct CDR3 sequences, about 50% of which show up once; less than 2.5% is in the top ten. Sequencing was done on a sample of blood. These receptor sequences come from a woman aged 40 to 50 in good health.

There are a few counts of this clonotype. The CDR3 spells CASSLHPGGNSPLHF. In DNA form, the CDR3 reads TGTGCCAGCAGTCTACATCCGGGGGGAAATTCACCCCTCCACTTT. V and J are TRBV12-3 or TRBV12-4 and TRBJ1-6, with D possibly matching TRBD1 (5 bases). The length of the CDR3 is 15 residues. V lost 5 bases and J lost 7, with 15 bases in between.

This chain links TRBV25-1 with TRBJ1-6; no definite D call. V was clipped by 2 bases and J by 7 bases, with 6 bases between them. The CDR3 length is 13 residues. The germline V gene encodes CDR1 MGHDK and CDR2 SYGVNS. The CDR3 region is CASSEVLNSPLHF. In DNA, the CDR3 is TGTGCCAGCAGTGAAGTTCTGAATTCACCCCTCCACTTT. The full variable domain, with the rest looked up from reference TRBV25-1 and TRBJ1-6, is EADIYQTPRYLVIGTGKKITLECSQTMGHDKMYWYQQDPGMELHLIHYSYGVNSTEKGDLSSESTVSRIRTEHFPLTLESARPSHTSQYLCASSEVLNSPLHFGNGTRLTVT.

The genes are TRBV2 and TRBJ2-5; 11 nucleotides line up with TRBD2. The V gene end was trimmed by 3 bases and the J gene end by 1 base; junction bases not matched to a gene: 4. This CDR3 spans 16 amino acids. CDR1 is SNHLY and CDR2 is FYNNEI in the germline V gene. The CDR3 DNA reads TGTGCCAGCAGTGAGACTAGCGGGGCATCCCAAGAGACCCAGTACTTC. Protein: CASSETSGASQETQYF.

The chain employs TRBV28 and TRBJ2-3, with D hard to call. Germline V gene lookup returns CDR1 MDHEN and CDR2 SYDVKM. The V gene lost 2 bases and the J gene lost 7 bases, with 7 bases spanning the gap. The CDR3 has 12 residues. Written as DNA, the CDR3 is TGTGCCAGCAGTTTAAGGTGGAATACGCAGTATTTT. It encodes CASSLRWNTQYF.

The CDR3: CASSSTSGFLGEQYF. DNA of the CDR3: TGTGCCAGCAGTTCCACTTCCGGGTTCCTCGGCGAGCAGTACTTC. The V gene is TRBV6-5, the J gene TRBJ2-7; no clear D. V gave up 4 bases and J gave up 6 bases, with 19 bases separating them. This CDR3 has 15 residues. Germline CDR1 reads MNHEY; CDR2 reads SVGAGI.

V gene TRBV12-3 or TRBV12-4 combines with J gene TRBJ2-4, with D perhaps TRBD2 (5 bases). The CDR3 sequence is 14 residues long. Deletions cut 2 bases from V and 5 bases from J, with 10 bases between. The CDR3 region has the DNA TGTGCCAGCAGTTTACTAGCTTCCCAAAACATTCAGTACTTC. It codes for CASSLLASQNIQYF.

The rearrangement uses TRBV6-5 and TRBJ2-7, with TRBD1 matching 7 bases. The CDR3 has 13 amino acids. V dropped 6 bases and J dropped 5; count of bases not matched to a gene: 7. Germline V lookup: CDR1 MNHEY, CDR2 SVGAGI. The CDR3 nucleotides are TGTGCCAGCAGACCGACAGACAGGGACGAGCAGTACTTC. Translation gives CASRPTDRDEQYF.

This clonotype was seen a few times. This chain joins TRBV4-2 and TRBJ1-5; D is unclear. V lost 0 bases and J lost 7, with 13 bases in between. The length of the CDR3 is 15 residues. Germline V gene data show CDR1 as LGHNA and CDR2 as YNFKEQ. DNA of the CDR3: TGTGCCAGCAGCCAAGAATTTGTGGGGATACAGCCCCAGCATTTT. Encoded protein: CASSQEFVGIQPQHF.

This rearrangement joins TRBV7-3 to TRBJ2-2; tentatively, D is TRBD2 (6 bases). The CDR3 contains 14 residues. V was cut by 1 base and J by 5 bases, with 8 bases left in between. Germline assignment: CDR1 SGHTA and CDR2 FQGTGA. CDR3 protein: CASSLMEGTGELFF. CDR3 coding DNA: TGTGCCAGCAGCTTAATGGAGGGTACCGGGGAGCTGTTTTTT.

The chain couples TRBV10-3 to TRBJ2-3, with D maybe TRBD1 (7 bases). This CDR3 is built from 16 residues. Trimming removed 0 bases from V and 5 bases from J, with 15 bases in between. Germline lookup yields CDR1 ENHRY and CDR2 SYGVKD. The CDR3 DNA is TGTGCCATCAGTGAGTCGGGCGGGACAGCACTAGATACGCAGTATTTT. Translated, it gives CAISESGGTALDTQYF.

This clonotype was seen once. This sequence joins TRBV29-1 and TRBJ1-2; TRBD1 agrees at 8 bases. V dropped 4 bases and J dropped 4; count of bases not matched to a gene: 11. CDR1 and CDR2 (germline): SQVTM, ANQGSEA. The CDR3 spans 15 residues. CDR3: CSVGRAQGASYGYTF. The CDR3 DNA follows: TGCAGCGTTGGGAGGGCTCAGGGGGCGAGCTATGGCTACACCTTC.

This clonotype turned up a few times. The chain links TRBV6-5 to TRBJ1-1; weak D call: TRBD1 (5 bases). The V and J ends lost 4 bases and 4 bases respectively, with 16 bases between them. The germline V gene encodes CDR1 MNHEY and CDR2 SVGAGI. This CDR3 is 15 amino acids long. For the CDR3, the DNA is TGTGCCAGCAGTTCTTGGGCAGCCAGGGCCACTGAAGCTTTCTTT. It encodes CASSSWAARATEAFF.

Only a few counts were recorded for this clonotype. The CDR3 nucleotides read TGTGCCAGCAGCTGGGGACTAGCGGCCGTGGAGCTGTTTTTT. This encodes CASSWGLAAVELFF. The chain links TRBV7-2 to TRBJ2-2; TRBD2 matches 11 bases. The CDR3 spans 14 residues. Germline V CDR1 and CDR2: SGHTA, FQGNSA. The J segment lost 10 bases and the V segment lost 4 bases, leaving 5 bases of the junction unmatched.